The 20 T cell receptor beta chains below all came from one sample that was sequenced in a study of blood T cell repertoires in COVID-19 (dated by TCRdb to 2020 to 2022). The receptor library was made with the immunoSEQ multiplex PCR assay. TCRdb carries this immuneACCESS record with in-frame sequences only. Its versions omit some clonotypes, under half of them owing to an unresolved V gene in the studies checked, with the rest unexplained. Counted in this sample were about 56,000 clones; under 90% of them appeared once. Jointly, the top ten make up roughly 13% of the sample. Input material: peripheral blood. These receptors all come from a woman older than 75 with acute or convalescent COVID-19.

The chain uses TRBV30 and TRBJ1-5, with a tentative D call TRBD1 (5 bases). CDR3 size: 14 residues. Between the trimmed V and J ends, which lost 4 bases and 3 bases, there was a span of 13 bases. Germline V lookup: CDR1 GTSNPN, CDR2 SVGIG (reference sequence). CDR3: CAWTPGDFNQPQHF. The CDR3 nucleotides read TGTGCCTGGACACCGGGGGACTTCAATCAGCCCCAGCATTTT.

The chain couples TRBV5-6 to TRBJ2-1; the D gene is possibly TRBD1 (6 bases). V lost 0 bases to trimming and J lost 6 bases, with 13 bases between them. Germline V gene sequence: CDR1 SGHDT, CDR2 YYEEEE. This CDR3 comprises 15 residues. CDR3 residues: CASSLGQGSVNEQFF. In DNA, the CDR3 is TGTGCCAGCAGCTTGGGTCAGGGGAGTGTCAATGAGCAGTTCTTC.

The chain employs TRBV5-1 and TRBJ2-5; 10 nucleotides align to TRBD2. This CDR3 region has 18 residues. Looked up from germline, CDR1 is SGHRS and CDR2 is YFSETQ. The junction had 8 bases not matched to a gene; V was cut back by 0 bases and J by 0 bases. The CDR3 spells CASSLGLAGDPYQETQYF. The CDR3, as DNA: TGCGCCAGCAGCTTGGGTCTAGCGGGGGACCCATACCAAGAGACCCAGTACTTC.

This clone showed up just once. CDR3 DNA sequence: TGTGCCATCAGTACAGGGGCCCAGCCCCAGCATTTT. The encoded protein is CAISTGAQPQHF. This chain connects TRBV10-3 to TRBJ1-5, with 7 positions matching TRBD1. CDR3 length: 12 residues. J gave up 7 bases and V 5 bases, and 2 bases lay outside the gene matches. From germline, CDR1 is ENHRY and CDR2 SYGVKD.

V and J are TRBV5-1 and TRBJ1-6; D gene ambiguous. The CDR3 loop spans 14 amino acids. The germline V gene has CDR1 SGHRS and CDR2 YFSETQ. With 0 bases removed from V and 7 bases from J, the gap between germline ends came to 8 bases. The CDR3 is CASSLDGENSPLHF. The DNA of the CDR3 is TGCGCCAGCAGCTTGGACGGGGAGAATTCACCCCTCCACTTT.

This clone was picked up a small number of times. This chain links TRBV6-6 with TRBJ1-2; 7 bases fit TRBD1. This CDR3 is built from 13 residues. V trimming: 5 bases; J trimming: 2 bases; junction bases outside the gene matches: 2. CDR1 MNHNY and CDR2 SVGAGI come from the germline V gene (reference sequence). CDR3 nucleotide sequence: TGTGCCAGCAGTCGACAGGGAAACTATGGCTACACCTTC. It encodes CASSRQGNYGYTF.

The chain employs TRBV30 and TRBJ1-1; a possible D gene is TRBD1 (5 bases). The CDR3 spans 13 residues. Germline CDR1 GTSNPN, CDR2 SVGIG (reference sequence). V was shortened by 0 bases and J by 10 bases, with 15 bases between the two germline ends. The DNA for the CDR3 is TGTGCCTGGAGTGTAGGGCTGGGGGGTTCAGCTTTCTTT. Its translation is CAWSVGLGGSAFF.

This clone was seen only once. The chain's CDR3 is CASSPGLAGALGDEQYF. The CDR3 DNA reads TGTGCCAGCAGCCCGGGACTAGCGGGGGCCCTCGGTGACGAGCAGTACTTC. This chain links TRBV3-1 (or the pseudogene TRBV3-2) with TRBJ2-7; TRBD2 matches 14 bases. Germline V CDR1 and CDR2: LGHDT, YNNKEL (reference sequence). V lost 4 bases and J lost 5; bases outside the gene matches: 10. CDR3 length: 17 amino acids.

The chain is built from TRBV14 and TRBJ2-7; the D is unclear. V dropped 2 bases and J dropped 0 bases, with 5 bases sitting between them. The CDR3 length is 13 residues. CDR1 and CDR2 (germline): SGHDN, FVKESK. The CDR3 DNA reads TGTGCCAGCAGCCAATTATTCTCCTACGAGCAGTACTTC. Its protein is CASSQLFSYEQYF.

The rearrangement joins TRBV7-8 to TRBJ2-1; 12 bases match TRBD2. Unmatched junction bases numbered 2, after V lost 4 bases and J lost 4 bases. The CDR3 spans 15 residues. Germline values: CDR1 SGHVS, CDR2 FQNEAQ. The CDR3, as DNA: TGTGCCAGCAGCTCGACTAGCGGGGGTTACAATGAGCAGTTCTTC. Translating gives CASSSTSGGYNEQFF.

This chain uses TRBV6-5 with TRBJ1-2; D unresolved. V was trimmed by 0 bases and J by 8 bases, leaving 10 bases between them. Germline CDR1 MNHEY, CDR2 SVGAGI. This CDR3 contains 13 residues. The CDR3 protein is CASSYSAGGGYTF. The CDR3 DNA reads TGTGCCAGCAGTTACTCGGCGGGTGGAGGCTACACCTTC.

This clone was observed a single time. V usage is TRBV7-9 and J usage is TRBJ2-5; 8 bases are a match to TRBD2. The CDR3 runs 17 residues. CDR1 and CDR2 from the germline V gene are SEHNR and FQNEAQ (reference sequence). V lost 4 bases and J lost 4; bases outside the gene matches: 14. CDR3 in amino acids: CASSSAGGGPSPETQYF. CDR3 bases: TGTGCCAGCAGCTCCGCCGGCGGGGGGCCATCCCCAGAGACCCAGTACTTC.

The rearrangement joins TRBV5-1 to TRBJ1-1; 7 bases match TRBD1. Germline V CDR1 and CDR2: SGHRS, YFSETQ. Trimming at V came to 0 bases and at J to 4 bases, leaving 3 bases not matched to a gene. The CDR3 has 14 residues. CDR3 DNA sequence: TGCGCCAGCAGCTTGGGACAGGGTTTCACTGAAGCTTTCTTT. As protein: CASSLGQGFTEAFF.

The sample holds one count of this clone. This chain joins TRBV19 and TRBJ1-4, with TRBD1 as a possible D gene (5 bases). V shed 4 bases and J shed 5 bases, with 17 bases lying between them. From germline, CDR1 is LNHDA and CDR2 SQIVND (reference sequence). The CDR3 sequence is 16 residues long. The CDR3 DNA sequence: TGTGCCAGTAGTAAGCGACGTGCCGGGGGAAATGAAAAACTGTTTTTT. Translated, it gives CASSKRRAGGNEKLFF.

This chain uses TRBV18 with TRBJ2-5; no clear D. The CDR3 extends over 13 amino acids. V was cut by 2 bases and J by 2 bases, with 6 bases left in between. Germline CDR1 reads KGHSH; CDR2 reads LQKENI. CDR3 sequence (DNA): TGTGCCAGCTCACCAGCACTTCAAGAGACCCAGTACTTC. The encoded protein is CASSPALQETQYF. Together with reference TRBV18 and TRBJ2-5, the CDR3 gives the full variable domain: NAGVMQNPRHLVRRRGQEARLRCSPMKGHSHVYWYRQLPEEGLKFMVYLQKENIIDESGMPKERFSAEFPKEGPSILRIQQVVRGDSAAYFCASSPALQETQYFGPGTRLLVL.

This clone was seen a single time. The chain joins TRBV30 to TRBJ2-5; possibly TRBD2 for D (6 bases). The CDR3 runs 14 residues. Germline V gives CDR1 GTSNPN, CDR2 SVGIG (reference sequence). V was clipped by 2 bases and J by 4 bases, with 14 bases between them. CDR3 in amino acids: CAWSPGLSGETQYF. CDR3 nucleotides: TGTGCCTGGAGTCCGGGACTCTCGGGAGAGACCCAGTACTTC.

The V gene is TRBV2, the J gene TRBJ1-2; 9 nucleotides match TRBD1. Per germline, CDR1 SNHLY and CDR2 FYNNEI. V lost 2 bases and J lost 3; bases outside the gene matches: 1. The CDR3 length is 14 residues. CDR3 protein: CASSETGGDYGYTF. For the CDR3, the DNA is TGTGCCAGCAGTGAAACAGGGGGCGACTATGGCTACACCTTC.

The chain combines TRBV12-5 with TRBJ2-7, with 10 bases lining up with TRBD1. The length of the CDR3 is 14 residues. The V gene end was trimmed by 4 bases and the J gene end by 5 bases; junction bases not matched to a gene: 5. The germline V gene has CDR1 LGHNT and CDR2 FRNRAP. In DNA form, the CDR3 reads TGTGCTAGTGGTTGGGGACAGGGGTGGAACGAGCAGTACTTC. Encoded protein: CASGWGQGWNEQYF.

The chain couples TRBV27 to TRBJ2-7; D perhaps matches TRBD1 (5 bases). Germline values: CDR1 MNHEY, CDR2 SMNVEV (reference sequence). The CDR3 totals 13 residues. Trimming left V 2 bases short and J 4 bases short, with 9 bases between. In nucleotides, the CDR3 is TGTGCCAGCAGTTTACGGCAGGGTTACGAGCAGTACTTC. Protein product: CASSLRQGYEQYF.

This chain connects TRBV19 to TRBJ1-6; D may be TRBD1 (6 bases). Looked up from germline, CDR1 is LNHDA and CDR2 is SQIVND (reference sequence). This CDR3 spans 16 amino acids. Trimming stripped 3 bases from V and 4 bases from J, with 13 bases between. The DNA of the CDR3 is TGTGCCAGTAGTATCTCCGGGACAACTTATAATTCACCCCTCCACTTT. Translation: CASSISGTTYNSPLHF.